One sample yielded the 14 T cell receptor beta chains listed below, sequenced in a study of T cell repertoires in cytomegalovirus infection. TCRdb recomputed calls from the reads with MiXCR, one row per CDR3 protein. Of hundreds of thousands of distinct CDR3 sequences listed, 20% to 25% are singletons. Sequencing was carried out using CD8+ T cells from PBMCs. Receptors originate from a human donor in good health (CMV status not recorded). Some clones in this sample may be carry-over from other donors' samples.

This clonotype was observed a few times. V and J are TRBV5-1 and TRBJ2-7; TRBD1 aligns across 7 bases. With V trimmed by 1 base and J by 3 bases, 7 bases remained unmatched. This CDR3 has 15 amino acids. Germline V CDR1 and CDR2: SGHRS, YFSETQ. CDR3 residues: CASSLKGAGYYEQYF. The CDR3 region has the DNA TGCGCCAGCAGCTTGAAGGGGGCGGGTTACTACGAGCAGTACTTC.

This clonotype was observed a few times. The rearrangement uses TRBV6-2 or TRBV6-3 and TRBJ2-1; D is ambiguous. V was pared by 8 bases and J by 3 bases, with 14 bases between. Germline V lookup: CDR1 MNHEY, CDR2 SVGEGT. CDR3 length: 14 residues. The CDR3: CASLDVGGYNEQFF. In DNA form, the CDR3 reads TGTGCCAGCCTTGATGTAGGTGGCTACAATGAGCAGTTCTTC.

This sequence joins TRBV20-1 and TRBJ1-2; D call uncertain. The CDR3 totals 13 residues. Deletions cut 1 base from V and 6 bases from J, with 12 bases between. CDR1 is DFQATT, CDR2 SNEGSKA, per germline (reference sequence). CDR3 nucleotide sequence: TGCAGTGCTAGAGGGGTGGATGCTCATGGCTACACCTTC. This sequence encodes CSARGVDAHGYTF.

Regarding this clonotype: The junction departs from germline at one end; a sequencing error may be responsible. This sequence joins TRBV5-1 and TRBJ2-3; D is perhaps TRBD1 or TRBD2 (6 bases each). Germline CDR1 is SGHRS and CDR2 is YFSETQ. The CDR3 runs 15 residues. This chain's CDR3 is CVSSLVGGPIDTQYF. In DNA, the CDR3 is TGCGTCAGCAGCTTGGTGGGGGGCCCGATAGATACGCAGTATTTT.

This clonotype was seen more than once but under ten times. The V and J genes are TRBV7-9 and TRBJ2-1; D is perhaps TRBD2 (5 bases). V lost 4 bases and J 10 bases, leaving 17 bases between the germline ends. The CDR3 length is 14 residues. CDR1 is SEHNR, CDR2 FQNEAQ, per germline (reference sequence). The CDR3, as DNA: TGTGCCAGCAGCTCGTCTATCGGGGTAGGCGAGCAGTTCTTC. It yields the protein CASSSSIGVGEQFF.

CDR3 residues: CASSPRQGPYEQYV. CDR3 sequence (DNA): TGTGCCAGCAGTCCACGACAGGGTCCCTACGAGCAGTACGTC. The chain couples TRBV28 to TRBJ2-7; 7 bases align to TRBD1. V shed 5 bases, J shed 2 bases, and the junction held 6 bases outside the gene matches. The germline gives CDR1 MDHEN, CDR2 SYDVKM. This CDR3 region has 14 residues.

CDR3 residues: CASSWRGGEQYF. The CDR3 coding sequence is TGTGCCAGCAGCTGGAGGGGGGGCGAGCAGTACTTC. This chain joins TRBV7-9 and TRBJ2-7, with a weak D call TRBD2 (7 bases). Germline CDR1 reads SEHNR; CDR2 reads FQNEAQ (reference sequence). The V end lost 4 bases, the J end lost 6 bases, and 10 bases lay between the germline ends. This CDR3 region has 12 residues. The full variable domain, rest sourced from reference TRBV7-9 and TRBJ2-7, is DTGVSQNPRHKITKRGQNVTFRCDPISEHNRLYWYRQTLGQGPEFLTYFQNEAQLEKSRLLSDRFSAERPKGSFSTLEIQRTEQGDSAMYLCASSWRGGEQYFGPGTRLTVT.

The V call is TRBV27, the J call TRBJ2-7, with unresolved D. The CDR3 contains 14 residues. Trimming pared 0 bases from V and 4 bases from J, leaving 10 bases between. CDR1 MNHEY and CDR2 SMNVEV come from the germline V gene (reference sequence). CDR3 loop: CASSLSRLGYEQYF. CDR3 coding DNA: TGTGCCAGCAGTTTATCCAGACTGGGATACGAGCAGTACTTC.

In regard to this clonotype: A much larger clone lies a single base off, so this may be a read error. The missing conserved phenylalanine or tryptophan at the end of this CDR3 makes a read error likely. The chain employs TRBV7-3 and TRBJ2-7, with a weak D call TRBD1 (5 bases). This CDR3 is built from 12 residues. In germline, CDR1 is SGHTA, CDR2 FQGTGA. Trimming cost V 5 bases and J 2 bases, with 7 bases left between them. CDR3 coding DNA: TGTGCCAGCAGCGACAGCACCTACGAGCAGTACTCC. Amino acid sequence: CASSDSTYEQYS.

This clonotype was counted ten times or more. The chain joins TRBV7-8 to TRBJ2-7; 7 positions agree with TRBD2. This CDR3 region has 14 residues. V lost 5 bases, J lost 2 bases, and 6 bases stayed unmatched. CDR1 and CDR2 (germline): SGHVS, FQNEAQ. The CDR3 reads CASSRAGETYEQYV. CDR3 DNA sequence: TGTGCCAGCAGCCGTGCGGGGGAGACCTACGAGCAGTACGTC.

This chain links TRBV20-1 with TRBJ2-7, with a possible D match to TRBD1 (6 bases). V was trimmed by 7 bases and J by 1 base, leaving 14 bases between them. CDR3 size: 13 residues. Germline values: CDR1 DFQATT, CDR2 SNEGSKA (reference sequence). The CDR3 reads CSVQSDRSYEQYV. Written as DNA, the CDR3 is TGCAGTGTCCAGTCGGACAGATCCTACGAGCAGTACGTC.

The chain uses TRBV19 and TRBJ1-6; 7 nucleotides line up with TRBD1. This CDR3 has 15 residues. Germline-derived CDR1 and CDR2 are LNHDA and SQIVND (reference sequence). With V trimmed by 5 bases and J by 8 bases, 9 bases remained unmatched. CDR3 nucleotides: TGTGCCAGTAGTCCGGGGACAGTATCCGATTCACCCCTCCACTTT. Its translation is CASSPGTVSDSPLHF.

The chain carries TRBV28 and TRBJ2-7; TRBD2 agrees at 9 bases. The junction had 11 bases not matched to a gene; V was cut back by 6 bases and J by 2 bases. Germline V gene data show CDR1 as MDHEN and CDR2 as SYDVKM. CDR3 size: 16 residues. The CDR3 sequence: CASSHAGGGTPYEQYF. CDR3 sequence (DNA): TGTGCCAGCAGCCATGCGGGGGGGGGGACTCCCTACGAGCAGTACTTC.

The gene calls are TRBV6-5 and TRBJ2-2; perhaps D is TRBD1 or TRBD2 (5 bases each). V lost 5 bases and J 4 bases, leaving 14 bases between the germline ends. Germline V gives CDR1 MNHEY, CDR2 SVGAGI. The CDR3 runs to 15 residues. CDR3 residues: CASSAFKGTTGELFF. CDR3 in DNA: TGTGCCAGCAGTGCCTTCAAGGGGACCACCGGGGAGCTGTTTTTT.